Listed below are T cell receptor beta chains from one sample, sequenced in a study of cytomegalovirus exposure and HLA in healthy donors. Some clones are missing from TCRdb's copy, which holds only in-frame ones; the method was immunoSEQ multiplex PCR. The sample includes 35,000 to 45,000 clones, 60% to 70% of them seen just once. The sequenced material came from PBMCs. These receptors were taken from a man aged 60 to 75 in good health and CMV-seropositive. Both conserved end residues are part of each CDR3. A D gene is named only where the DNA matches it firmly. Some rows have no size entry. The others give once, few or many, or a class for an expanded clone.

D gene	clone size	V gene	J gene	CDR3 DNA	CDR3 protein
TRBD1	few	TRBV30	TRBJ1-3	TGTGCCTTAAAGACAGGGGCTGGAAACACCATATATTTT	CALKTGAGNTIYF
NA	NA	TRBV5-6	TRBJ1-4	TGTGCCAGCAGCTTACCACGGGACACCGCAACTAATGAAAAACTGTTTTTT	CASSLPRDTATNEKLFF
NA	NA	TRBV19	TRBJ1-2	TGTGCCAGTAAGGCCCCCCGGCAGGTTGACTACACCTTC	CASKAPRQVDYTF
TRBD1	NA	TRBV19	TRBJ2-1	TGTGCCAGTAGTACCTTTCAGGGGGCTTCCTACAATGAGCAGTTCTTC	CASSTFQGASYNEQFF
NA	NA	TRBV5-6	TRBJ1-2	TGTGCCAGCAGCCCCCGGGGTAGGGCTAAGGGCTACACCTTC	CASSPRGRAKGYTF
NA	NA	TRBV2	TRBJ2-1	TGTGCCAGCAGCGCGGGACGCGGACCGCTCCGCAATGAGCAGTTCTTC	CASSAGRGPLRNEQFF
TRBD2	NA	TRBV29-1	TRBJ2-7	TGCAGCGTTGAGGGGGAGCGGGGGCACTACGAGCAGTACTTC	CSVEGERGHYEQYF
TRBD1	once	TRBV5-3	TRBJ2-2	TGTGCCAGAAGCTTGGCTACGGGACAGACACAAACCGGGGAGCTGTTTTTT	CARSLATGQTQTGELFF
TRBD1	few	TRBV6-1	TRBJ1-4	TGTGCCAGCAGGGGGACAGTCGTGGAAAAACTGTTTTTT	CASRGTVVEKLFF
NA	few	TRBV2	TRBJ1-2	TGTGCCAGCTCGGCCCAGGGCTATGGCTACACCTTC	CASSAQGYGYTF
TRBD1	NA	TRBV6-5	TRBJ1-2	TGTGCCAGCAGTCGGACAGGGGGTGGGGGCTACACCTTC	CASSRTGGGGYTF
NA	medium-sized	TRBV6-6	TRBJ1-4	TGTGCCAGCAGTCAGGCGGGGATAAATGAAAAACTGTTTTTT	CASSQAGINEKLFF
TRBD1	NA	TRBV7-2	TRBJ1-1	TGTGCCAGCAGTCTCAGGGCCGGGACAGGGGGCTTGAACACTGAAGCTTTCTTT	CASSLRAGTGGLNTEAFF
TRBD2	few	TRBV18	TRBJ2-1	TGTGCCAGCTCATCACCGGGACTAGCGGACAATGAGCAGTTCTTC	CASSSPGLADNEQFF
TRBD1	few	TRBV4-3	TRBJ2-3	TGCGCCAGCAGCCAAGACCCCTATGGGACAGGTCTCCCAGATACGCAGTATTTT	CASSQDPYGTGLPDTQYF
NA	NA	TRBV4-1	TRBJ2-1	TGCGCCAGCAGCCAAGGGACTGAAGTCAATGAGCAGTTCTTC	CASSQGTEVNEQFF
NA	NA	TRBV4-3	TRBJ2-3	TGCGCCAGCAGCCAAGAGAGTTCAGATACGCAGTATTTT	CASSQESSDTQYF
NA	NA	TRBV7-9	TRBJ2-3	TGTGCCAGCAGCTTAGGCGGGACTAGCACAGATACGCAGTATTTT	CASSLGGTSTDTQYF
NA	few	TRBV6-5	TRBJ2-5	TGTGCCAGCAGTTACGGGTCTACCCGGAGGGAGACCCAGTACTTC	CASSYGSTRRETQYF
NA	NA	TRBV9	TRBJ2-2	TGTGCCAGCAATCTGGAGGGCGGGGAGCTGTTTTTT	CASNLEGGELFF